Listed here is a single T cell receptor (beta chain). Its antigen is still unknown. Clones were sequenced by immunoSEQ multiplex PCR, and TCRdb holds only the in-frame ones, with some missing. The repertoire consists of 110,000 to 150,000 clones, with approximately 87% occurring once and the leading ten covering less than 3%. Per germline, CDR1 SGHDN and CDR2 FVKESK. Unmatched junction bases numbered 9, after V lost 4 bases and J lost 0 bases. The CDR3 spans 16 residues. This sample is drawn from a study of cytomegalovirus exposure and HLA in healthy donors. Whole-study findings and limits: As confirmed in vitro, a few CMV-associated chains were specific for CMV antigens. The classifier, whose performance was assessed in both the original and validation cohorts, reportedly diagnosed cytomegalovirus status with high specificity and sensitivity. TCR clusters originating in the first cohort tended to co-occur in the roughly 130 validation repertoires, according to a later analysis.

V gene TRBV14 combines with J gene TRBJ2-7, with TRBD2 matching 7 bases. The receptor's source is a man between 18 and 35 years old in good health and CMV-seronegative. The sample comprised PBMCs. The CDR3 nucleotides read TGTGCCAGCAGCCCCATAGCGGGTTCTAGCTCCTACGAGCAGTACTTC. This translates into CASSPIAGSSSYEQYF.